These T cell receptor beta chains were read from a single sample in a study of T cells after posttransplantation cyclophosphamide. TCRdb keeps only in-frame clones here, not all; method: immunoSEQ multiplex PCR. The sample records tens of thousands of clones, 73% being singletons. Sequences were obtained from memory CD4+ T cells sorted from PBMCs. The source is an older woman in good health, CMV-negative, and a related stem cell transplant donor. Both conserved end residues are part of each CDR3.

v_gene	j_gene	CDR3aa
TRBV4-3	TRBJ2-7	CASSSGSGARSYEQYF
TRBV19	TRBJ1-2	CASSNPFGGGDYGYTF
TRBV28	TRBJ1-5	CASSLGTGWNQPQHF
TRBV5-1	TRBJ2-1	CASSPASGASYNEQFF
TRBV7-9	TRBJ2-3	CASSFAGEDTQYF
TRBV4-1	TRBJ1-6	CASSHPRAGQENSPLHF
TRBV15	TRBJ1-5	CATSREGKTGGAHQPQHF
TRBV7-2	TRBJ2-7	CASSFGVAGFSYEQYF
TRBV28	-	CASSLRLAYEQYF
TRBV10-3	TRBJ1-5	CATVQGASQPQHF
TRBV18	TRBJ1-6	CAGGVSYNSPLHF
TRBV30	TRBJ1-1	CAWSWTGGIGAFF
TRBV6-5	TRBJ2-7	CASTTTGSYEQYF
TRBV4-1	TRBJ2-7	CASSLAPGHSYEQYF
TRBV27	TRBJ1-1	CASSSDTTARMNTEAFF
TRBV6-4	TRBJ2-2	CASSRIGGQDTGELFF
TRBV4-1	TRBJ1-3	CASSQGPGVTTPSGNTIYF